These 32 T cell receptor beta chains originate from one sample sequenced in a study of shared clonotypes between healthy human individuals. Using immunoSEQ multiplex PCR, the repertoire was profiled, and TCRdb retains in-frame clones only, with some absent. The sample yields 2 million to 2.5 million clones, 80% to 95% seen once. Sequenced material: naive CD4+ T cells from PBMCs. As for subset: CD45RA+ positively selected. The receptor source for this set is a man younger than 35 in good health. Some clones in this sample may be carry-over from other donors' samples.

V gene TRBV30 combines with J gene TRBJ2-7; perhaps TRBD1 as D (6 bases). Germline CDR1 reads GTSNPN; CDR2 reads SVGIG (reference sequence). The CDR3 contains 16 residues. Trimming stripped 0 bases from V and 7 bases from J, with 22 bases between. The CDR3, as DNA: TGTGCCTGGAGTGTACGGGGCAGGGGTCTCTCTTTGGAGCAGTACTTC. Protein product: CAWSVRGRGLSLEQYF. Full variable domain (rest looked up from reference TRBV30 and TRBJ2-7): SQTIHQWPATLVQPVGSPLSLECTVEGTSNPNLYWYRQAAGRGLQLLFYSVGIGQISSEVPQNLSASRPQDRQFILSSKKLLLSDSGFYLCAWSVRGRGLSLEQYFGPGTRLTVT.

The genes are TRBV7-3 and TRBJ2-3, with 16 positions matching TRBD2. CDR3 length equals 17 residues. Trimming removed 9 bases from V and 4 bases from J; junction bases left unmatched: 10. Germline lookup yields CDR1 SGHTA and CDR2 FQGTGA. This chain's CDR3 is CARHSGTSGRVADTQYF. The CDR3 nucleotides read TGTGCCAGACACTCCGGGACTAGCGGGAGGGTCGCAGATACGCAGTATTTT.

This CDR3 is CASSKYGYTF. CDR3 DNA: TGTGCCAGTAGTAAATATGGCTACACCTTC. The chain couples TRBV19 to TRBJ1-2; D uncertain. Trimming removed 4 bases from V and 5 bases from J, with 2 bases in between. The germline gives CDR1 LNHDA, CDR2 SQIVND (reference sequence). The CDR3 contains 10 residues.

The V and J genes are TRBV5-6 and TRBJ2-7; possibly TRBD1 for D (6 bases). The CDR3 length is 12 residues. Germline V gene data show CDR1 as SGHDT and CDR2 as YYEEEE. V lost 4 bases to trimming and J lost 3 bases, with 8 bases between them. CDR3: CASSKQGYEQYF. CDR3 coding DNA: TGTGCCAGCAGCAAACAGGGCTACGAGCAGTACTTC.

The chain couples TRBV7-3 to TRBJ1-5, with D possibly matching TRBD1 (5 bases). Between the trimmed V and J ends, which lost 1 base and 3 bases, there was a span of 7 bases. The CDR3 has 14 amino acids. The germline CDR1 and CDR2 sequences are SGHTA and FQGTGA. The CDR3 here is CASSLMGPNQPQHF. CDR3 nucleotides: TGTGCCAGCAGCTTAATGGGACCCAATCAGCCCCAGCATTTT.

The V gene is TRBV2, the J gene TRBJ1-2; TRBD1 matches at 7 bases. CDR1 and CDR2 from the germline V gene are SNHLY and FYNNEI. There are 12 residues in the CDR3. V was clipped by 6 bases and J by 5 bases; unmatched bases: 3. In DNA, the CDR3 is TGTGCCAGCAGGCAGGGGGGATATGGCTACACCTTC. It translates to CASRQGGYGYTF.

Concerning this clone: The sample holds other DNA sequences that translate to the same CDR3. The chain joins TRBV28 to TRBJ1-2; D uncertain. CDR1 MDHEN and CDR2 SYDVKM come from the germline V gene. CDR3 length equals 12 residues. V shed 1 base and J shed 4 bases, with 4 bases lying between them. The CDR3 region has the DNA TGTGCCAGCAGTTTATCGGCCTATGGCTACACCTTC. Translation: CASSLSAYGYTF.

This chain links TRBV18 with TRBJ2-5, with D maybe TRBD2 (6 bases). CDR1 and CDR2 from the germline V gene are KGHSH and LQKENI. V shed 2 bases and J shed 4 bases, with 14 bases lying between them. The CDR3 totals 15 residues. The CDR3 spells CASSPIATRGETQYF. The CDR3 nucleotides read TGTGCCAGCTCACCAATAGCGACTAGGGGAGAGACCCAGTACTTC.

The CDR3 is CASSGLAESTDTQYF. The CDR3 nucleotides read TGCGCCAGCAGCGGCCTCGCGGAGAGCACAGATACGCAGTATTTT. The J gene is TRBJ2-3, the V gene TRBV5-1; no definite D call. This CDR3 comprises 15 residues. Germline CDR1 reads SGHRS; CDR2 reads YFSETQ. V dropped 4 bases and J dropped 0 bases, with 12 bases sitting between them.

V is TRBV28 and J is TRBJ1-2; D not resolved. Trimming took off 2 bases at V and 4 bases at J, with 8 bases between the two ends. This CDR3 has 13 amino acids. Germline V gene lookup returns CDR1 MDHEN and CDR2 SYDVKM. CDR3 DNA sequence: TGTGCCAGCAGTTTAGTAGGAGGCTATGGCTACACCTTC. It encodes CASSLVGGYGYTF.

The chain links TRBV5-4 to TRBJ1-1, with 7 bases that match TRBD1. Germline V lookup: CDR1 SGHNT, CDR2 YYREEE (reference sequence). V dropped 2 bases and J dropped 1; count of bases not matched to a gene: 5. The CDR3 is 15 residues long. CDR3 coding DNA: TGTGCCAGCAGCTTTACGGACAGGCCGAACACTGAAGCTTTCTTT. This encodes CASSFTDRPNTEAFF.

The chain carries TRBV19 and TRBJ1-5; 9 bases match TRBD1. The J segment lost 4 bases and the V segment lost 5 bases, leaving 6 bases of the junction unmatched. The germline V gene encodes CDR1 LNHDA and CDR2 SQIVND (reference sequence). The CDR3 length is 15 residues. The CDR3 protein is CASSARTGANQPQHF. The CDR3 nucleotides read TGTGCCAGTAGTGCCCGGACAGGGGCAAATCAGCCCCAGCATTTT.

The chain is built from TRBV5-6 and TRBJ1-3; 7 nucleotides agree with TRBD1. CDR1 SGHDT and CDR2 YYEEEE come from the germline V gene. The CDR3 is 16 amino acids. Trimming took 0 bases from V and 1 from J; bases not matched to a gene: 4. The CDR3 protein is CASSLDGRGSGNTIYF. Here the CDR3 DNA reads TGTGCCAGCAGCTTGGACGGCAGGGGGTCTGGAAACACCATATATTTT.

CDR3 bases: TGTGCCAGCAGCTCTCCCCCATACGGTTCCTACAATGAGCAGTTCTTC. This translates into CASSSPPYGSYNEQFF. The chain carries TRBV5-6 and TRBJ2-1; D is ambiguous. The germline V and J ends were trimmed by 3 bases and 1 base, with 14 bases remaining between them. CDR1 is SGHDT and CDR2 is YYEEEE in the germline V gene. This CDR3 contains 16 residues.

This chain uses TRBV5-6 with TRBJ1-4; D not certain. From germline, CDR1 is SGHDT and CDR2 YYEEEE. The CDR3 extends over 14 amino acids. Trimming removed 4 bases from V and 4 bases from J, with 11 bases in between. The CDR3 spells CASSRDTYNEKLFF. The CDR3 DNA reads TGTGCCAGCAGCCGAGACACTTATAATGAAAAACTGTTTTTT.

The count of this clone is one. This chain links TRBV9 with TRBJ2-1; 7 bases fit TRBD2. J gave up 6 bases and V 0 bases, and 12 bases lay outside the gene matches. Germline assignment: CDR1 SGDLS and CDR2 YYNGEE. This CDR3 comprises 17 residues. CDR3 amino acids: CASSVASGGTGGNEQFF. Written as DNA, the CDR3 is TGTGCCAGCAGCGTAGCGTCAGGCGGGACGGGGGGCAATGAGCAGTTCTTC. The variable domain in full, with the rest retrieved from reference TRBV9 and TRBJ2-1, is DSGVTQTPKHLITATGQRVTLRCSPRSGDLSVYWYQQSLDQGLQFLIQYYNGEERAKGNILERFSAQQFPDLHSELNLSSLELGDSALYFCASSVASGGTGGNEQFFGPGTRLTVL.

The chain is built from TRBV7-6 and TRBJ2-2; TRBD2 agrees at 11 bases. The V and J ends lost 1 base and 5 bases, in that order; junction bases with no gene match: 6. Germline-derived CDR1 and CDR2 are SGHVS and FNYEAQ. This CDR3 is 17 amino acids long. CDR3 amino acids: CASSLGGTSGGTGELFF. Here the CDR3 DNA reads TGTGCCAGCAGCTTAGGTGGGACTAGCGGAGGGACCGGGGAGCTGTTTTTT.

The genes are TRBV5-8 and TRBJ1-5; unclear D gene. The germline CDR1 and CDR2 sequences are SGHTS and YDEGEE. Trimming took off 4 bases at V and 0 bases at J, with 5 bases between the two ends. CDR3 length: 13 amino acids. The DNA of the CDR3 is TGTGCCAGCAGCCTTACTAGCAATCAGCCCCAGCATTTT. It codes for CASSLTSNQPQHF.

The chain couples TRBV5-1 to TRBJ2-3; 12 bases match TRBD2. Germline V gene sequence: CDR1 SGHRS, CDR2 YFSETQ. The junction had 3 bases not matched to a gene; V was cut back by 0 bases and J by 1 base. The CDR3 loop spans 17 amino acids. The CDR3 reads CASSLGLAGAGTDTQYF. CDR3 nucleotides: TGCGCCAGCAGCTTGGGACTAGCGGGAGCCGGCACAGATACGCAGTATTTT.

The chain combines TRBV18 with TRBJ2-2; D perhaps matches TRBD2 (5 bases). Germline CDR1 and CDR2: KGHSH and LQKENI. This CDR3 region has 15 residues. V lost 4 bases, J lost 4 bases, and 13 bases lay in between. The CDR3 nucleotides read TGTGCCAGCTCACTACCTAGCTTTACCACCGGGGAGCTGTTTTTT. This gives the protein CASSLPSFTTGELFF.

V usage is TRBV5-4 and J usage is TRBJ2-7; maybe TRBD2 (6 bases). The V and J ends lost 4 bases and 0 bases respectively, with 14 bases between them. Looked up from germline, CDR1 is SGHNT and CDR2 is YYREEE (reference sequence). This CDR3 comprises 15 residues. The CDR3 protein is CASSGGPGSSYEQYF. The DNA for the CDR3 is TGTGCCAGCAGCGGAGGGCCGGGGAGCTCCTACGAGCAGTACTTC.

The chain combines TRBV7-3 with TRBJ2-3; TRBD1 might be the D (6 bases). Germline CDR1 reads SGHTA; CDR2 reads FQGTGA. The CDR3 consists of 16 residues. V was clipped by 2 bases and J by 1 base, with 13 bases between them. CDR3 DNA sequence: TGTGCCAGCAGCTTAGGGGGCAGACCGGGCACAGATACGCAGTATTTT. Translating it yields CASSLGGRPGTDTQYF. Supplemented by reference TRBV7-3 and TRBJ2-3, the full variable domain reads GAGVSQTPSNKVTEKGKYVELRCDPISGHTALYWYRQSLGQGPEFLIYFQGTGAADDSGLPNDRFFAVRPEGSVSTLKIQRTERGDSAVYLCASSLGGRPGTDTQYFGPGTRLTVL.

The CDR3 here is CASSSTVNTEAFF. CDR3 coding DNA: TGTGCCAGCAGCTCGACAGTGAACACTGAAGCTTTCTTT. The rearrangement joins TRBV7-6 to TRBJ1-1; possibly TRBD1 for D (5 bases). The CDR3 has 13 residues. The V gene's germline CDR1 is SGHVS and CDR2 FNYEAQ. Deletions cut 4 bases from V and 0 bases from J, with 6 bases between.

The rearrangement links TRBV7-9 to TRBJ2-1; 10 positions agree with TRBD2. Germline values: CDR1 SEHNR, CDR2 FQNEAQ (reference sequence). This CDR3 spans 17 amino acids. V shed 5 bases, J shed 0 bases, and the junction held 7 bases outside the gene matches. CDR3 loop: CASSPGGLAYSYNEQFF. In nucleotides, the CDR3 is TGTGCCAGCAGCCCAGGGGGACTAGCGTACTCCTACAATGAGCAGTTCTTC.

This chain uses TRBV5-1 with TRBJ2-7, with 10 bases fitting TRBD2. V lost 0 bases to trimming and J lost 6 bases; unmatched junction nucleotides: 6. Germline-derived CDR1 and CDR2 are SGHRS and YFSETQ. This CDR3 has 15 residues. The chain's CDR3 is CASSLALAGDGEQYF. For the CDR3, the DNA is TGCGCCAGCAGCTTGGCCCTAGCGGGAGATGGCGAGCAGTACTTC. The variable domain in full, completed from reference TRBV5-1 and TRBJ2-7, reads KAGVTQTPRYLIKTRGQQVTLSCSPISGHRSVSWYQQTPGQGLQFLFEYFSETQRNKGNFPGRFSGRQFSNSRSEMNVSTLELGDSALYLCASSLALAGDGEQYFGPGTRLTVT.

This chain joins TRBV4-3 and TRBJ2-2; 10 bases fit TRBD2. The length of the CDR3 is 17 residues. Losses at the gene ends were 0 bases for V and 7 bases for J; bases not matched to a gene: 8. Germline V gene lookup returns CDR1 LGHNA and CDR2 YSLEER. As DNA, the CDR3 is TGCGCCAGCAGCCAAGAGTTCCCAGCGGGAGGGTTCGGGGAGCTGTTTTTT. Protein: CASSQEFPAGGFGELFF.

The CDR3 coding sequence is TGTGCCAGCAGCCAAAGGGGGGGGAACACTGAAGCTTTCTTT. Its translation: CASSQRGGNTEAFF. This rearrangement joins TRBV11-2 to TRBJ1-1, with D possibly being TRBD1 (6 bases). The V gene lost 5 bases and the J gene lost 1 base, with 11 bases spanning the gap. CDR1 SGHAT and CDR2 FQNNGV come from the germline V gene. This CDR3 contains 14 residues.

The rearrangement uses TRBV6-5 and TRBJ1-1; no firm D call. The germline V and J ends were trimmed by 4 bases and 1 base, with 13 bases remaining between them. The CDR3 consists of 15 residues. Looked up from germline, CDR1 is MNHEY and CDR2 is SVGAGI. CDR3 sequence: CASSSAPGRNTEAFF. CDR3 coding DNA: TGTGCCAGCAGTTCCGCCCCGGGTAGGAACACTGAAGCTTTCTTT.

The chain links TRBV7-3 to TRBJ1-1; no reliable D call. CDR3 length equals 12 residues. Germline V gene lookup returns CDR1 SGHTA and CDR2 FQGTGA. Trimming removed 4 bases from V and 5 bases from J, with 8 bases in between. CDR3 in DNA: TGTGCCAGCAGCTCCTACGGGACTGAAGCTTTCTTT. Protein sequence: CASSSYGTEAFF.

CDR3 region: CASRERQGSYEQYF. The CDR3 coding sequence is TGTGCCAGCAGGGAACGACAGGGCTCCTACGAGCAGTACTTC. The chain employs TRBV6-5 and TRBJ2-7; 7 nucleotides match TRBD1. With 6 bases clipped from V and 0 bases from J, the junction kept 5 bases outside the gene matches. The CDR3 is 14 amino acids. Germline V CDR1 and CDR2: MNHEY, SVGAGI.

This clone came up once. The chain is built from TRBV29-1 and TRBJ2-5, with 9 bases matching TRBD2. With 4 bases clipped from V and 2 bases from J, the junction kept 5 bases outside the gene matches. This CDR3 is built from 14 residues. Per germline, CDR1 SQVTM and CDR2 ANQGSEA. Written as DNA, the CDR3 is TGCAGCGTTGTTCCTAGCGGGGCACAAGAGACCCAGTACTTC. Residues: CSVVPSGAQETQYF.

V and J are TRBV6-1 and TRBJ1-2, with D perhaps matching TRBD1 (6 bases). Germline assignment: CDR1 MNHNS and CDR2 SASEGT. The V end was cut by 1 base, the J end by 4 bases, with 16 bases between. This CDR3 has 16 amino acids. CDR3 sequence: CASSEGGAGYGYGYTF. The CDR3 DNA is TGTGCCAGCAGTGAAGGGGGGGCAGGGTACGGCTATGGCTACACCTTC.